These 6 T cell receptor beta chains were all obtained from the same sample, sequenced in a study of blood T cell repertoires in COVID-19. Sequenced by immunoSEQ multiplex PCR; TCRdb stores in-frame clones only, minus some. Altogether roughly 430,000 clones are present, 70% to 90% being singletons, with the ten largest covering 1.4%. Input material: PBMCs or T cells enriched from blood (not recorded which). Receptor source: a young woman who had been exposed to COVID-19.

The chain carries TRBV5-6 and TRBJ2-7; 9 nucleotides match TRBD1. From germline, CDR1 is SGHDT and CDR2 YYEEEE. This CDR3 region has 15 residues. V lost 4 bases and J lost 0; bases outside the gene matches: 5. This CDR3 reads CASSESGQGSYEQYF. CDR3 bases: TGTGCCAGCAGCGAGTCGGGACAGGGCTCCTACGAGCAGTACTTC.

V usage is TRBV28 and J usage is TRBJ2-3; 10 positions match TRBD1. CDR1 MDHEN and CDR2 SYDVKM come from the germline V gene. V lost 10 bases, J lost 6 bases, and 4 bases stayed unmatched. The CDR3 has 12 amino acids. The CDR3 sequence: CATGTGVDTQYF. The CDR3 nucleotides read TGTGCCACCGGGACAGGGGTGGATACGCAGTATTTT.

The chain has TRBV13 and TRBJ2-5; perhaps TRBD2 as D (6 bases). The germline V gene has CDR1 PRHDT and CDR2 FYEKMQ (reference sequence). The CDR3 length is 14 residues. V lost 0 bases to trimming and J lost 12 bases, with 17 bases between them. The CDR3 spells CASSLGVAAGPEYF. The DNA for the CDR3 is TGTGCCAGCAGCTTAGGGGTCGCGGCGGGGCCAGAGTACTTC.

This sequence joins TRBV4-2 and TRBJ1-1; 9 bases agree with TRBD1. Germline V gives CDR1 LGHNA, CDR2 YNFKEQ. Unmatched junction bases numbered 12, after V lost 3 bases and J lost 1 base. The CDR3 is 18 amino acids. CDR3 protein: CASSHPVVGTGRNTEAFF. In DNA form, the CDR3 reads TGTGCCAGCAGCCACCCCGTAGTGGGGACAGGGCGGAACACTGAAGCTTTCTTT.

The chain has TRBV7-2 and TRBJ2-5; 13 positions match TRBD2. The V gene end was trimmed by 5 bases and the J gene end by 6 bases; junction bases not matched to a gene: 12. Germline V gene sequence: CDR1 SGHTA, CDR2 FQGNSA. The CDR3 is made up of 17 amino acids. CDR3 sequence reads: CASSLPGTSGVMKTQYF. CDR3 DNA sequence: TGTGCCAGCAGCCTACCCGGGACTAGCGGGGTGATGAAGACCCAGTACTTC. Full variable domain (rest looked up from reference TRBV7-2 and TRBJ2-5): GAGVSQSPSNKVTEKGKDVELRCDPISGHTALYWYRQSLGQGLEFLIYFQGNSAPDKSGLPSDRFSAERTGGSVSTLTIQRTQQEDSAVYLCASSLPGTSGVMKTQYFGPGTRLLVL.

This chain joins TRBV4-2 and TRBJ2-1; 11 positions agree with TRBD2. CDR3 length: 17 amino acids. CDR1 is LGHNA and CDR2 is YNFKEQ in the germline V gene. J was trimmed by 8 bases and V by 6 bases; bases with no gene match: 15. CDR3: CASSNLRTSGGDDEQFF. DNA for the CDR3: TGTGCCAGCAGTAACCTCCGAACTAGCGGGGGAGACGATGAGCAGTTCTTC.